Each of the 8 T cell receptor beta chains below was sequenced from the same sample in a study of blood T cell repertoires in COVID-19. Using immunoSEQ multiplex PCR, the repertoire was profiled, and TCRdb retains in-frame clones only, with some absent. Here the sample spans about 83,000 clones, around 88% being singletons. Sequencing used peripheral blood. These receptor sequences come from a man aged 60 to 69 with acute or convalescent COVID-19.

V gene TRBV10-3 combines with J gene TRBJ1-2; D is undetermined. The CDR3 totals 14 residues. CDR1 and CDR2 from the germline V gene are ENHRY and SYGVKD. Trimming pared 0 bases from V and 3 bases from J, leaving 8 bases between. The CDR3 bases are TGTGCCATCAGTGAGTCTCGGGAATACTATGGCTACACCTTC. It specifies CAISESREYYGYTF.

The chain has TRBV24-1 and TRBJ2-3; possibly TRBD2 for D (5 bases). The CDR3 is made up of 15 amino acids. Trimming removed 3 bases from V and 2 bases from J, with 11 bases in between. Germline CDR1 is KGHDR and CDR2 is SFDVKD. The chain's CDR3 is CATSDPRVPTDTQYF. Here the CDR3 DNA reads TGTGCCACCAGTGATCCGAGGGTCCCCACAGATACGCAGTATTTT.

The CDR3 reads CASSLDGKGPGYTF. CDR3 DNA: TGTGCCAGCAGCTTAGATGGGAAGGGGCCAGGCTACACCTTC. The J gene is TRBJ1-2, the V gene TRBV11-2; tentative D call: TRBD1 (5 bases). The CDR3 is 14 amino acids. Germline V gene data show CDR1 as SGHAT and CDR2 as FQNNGV. The V end was cut by 0 bases, the J end by 8 bases, with 13 bases between.

CDR3 residues: CASSHAGGTEAFF. The CDR3 DNA reads TGTGCCAGCAGCCACGCAGGGGGCACTGAAGCTTTCTTT. This chain links TRBV3-1 (or the pseudogene TRBV3-2) with TRBJ1-1; 7 bases map to TRBD1. The CDR3 extends over 13 amino acids. Germline trimming cut 3 bases from V and 4 bases from J; bases unmatched to any gene: 2. CDR1 and CDR2 from the germline V gene are LGHDT and YNNKEL (reference sequence).

The J gene is TRBJ2-3, the V gene TRBV28, with TRBD2 matching 10 bases. The CDR3 extends over 14 amino acids. The J segment lost 7 bases and the V segment lost 7 bases, leaving 8 bases of the junction unmatched. Per germline, CDR1 MDHEN and CDR2 SYDVKM. DNA of the CDR3: TGTGCCAGCACGAGCGGGGGGGCCGAATATACGCAGTATTTT. Translated: CASTSGGAEYTQYF.

J is TRBJ2-1 and V is TRBV20-1; 7 positions match TRBD2. CDR1 and CDR2 from the germline V gene are DFQATT and SNEGSKA (reference sequence). The V gene end was trimmed by 3 bases and the J gene end by 4 bases; junction bases not matched to a gene: 12. The CDR3 length is 16 residues. The CDR3 spells CSASLLSGGLYNEQFF. DNA for the CDR3: TGCAGTGCTAGTCTTTTATCGGGGGGACTTTACAATGAGCAGTTCTTC.

This clone was observed a single time. The V and J genes are TRBV7-3 and TRBJ1-6, with 8 nucleotides matching TRBD1. This CDR3 contains 15 residues. V trimming: 5 bases; J trimming: 4 bases; junction bases outside the gene matches: 4. Germline CDR1 reads SGHTA; CDR2 reads FQGTGA. The CDR3 sequence is CASSEGTGYNSPLHF. The CDR3 DNA reads TGTGCCAGCAGCGAAGGGACAGGATATAATTCACCCCTCCACTTT.

With respect to this clone: Other DNA sequences in this sample translate to the same CDR3. This rearrangement joins TRBV11-2 to TRBJ1-2, with TRBD1 matching 7 bases. The ends lost 5 bases at V and 8 bases at J; junction bases unmatched: 14. CDR3 size: 15 residues. The germline V gene encodes CDR1 SGHAT and CDR2 FQNNGV. This chain's CDR3 is CASSHRQGRLYGYTF. In nucleotides, the CDR3 is TGTGCCAGCAGCCACCGACAGGGCAGACTCTACGGCTACACCTTC. Full variable domain (rest looked up from reference TRBV11-2 and TRBJ1-2): EAGVAQSPRYKIIEKRQSVAFWCNPISGHATLYWYQQILGQGPKLLIQFQNNGVVDDSQLPKDRFSAERLKGVDSTLKIQPAKLEDSAVYLCASSHRQGRLYGYTFGSGTRLTVV.